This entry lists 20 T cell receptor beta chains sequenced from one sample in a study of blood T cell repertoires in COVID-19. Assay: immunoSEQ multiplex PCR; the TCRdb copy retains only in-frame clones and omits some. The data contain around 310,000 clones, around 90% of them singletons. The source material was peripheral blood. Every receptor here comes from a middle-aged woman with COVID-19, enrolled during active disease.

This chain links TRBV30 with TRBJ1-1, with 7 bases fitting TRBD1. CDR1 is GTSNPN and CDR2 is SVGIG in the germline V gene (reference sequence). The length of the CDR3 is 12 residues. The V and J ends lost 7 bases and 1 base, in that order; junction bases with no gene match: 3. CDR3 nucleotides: TGTGCCTCGGGACAGCCGAACACTGAAGCTTTCTTT. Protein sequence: CASGQPNTEAFF. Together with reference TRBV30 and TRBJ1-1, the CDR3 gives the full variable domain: SQTIHQWPATLVQPVGSPLSLECTVEGTSNPNLYWYRQAAGRGLQLLFYSVGIGQISSEVPQNLSASRPQDRQFILSSKKLLLSDSGFYLCASGQPNTEAFFGQGTRLTVV.

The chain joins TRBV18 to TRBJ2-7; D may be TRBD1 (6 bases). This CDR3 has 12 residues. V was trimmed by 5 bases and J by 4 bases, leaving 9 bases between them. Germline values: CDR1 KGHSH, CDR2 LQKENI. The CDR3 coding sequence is TGTGCCAGCTCAATACAGGGTTACGAGCAGTACTTC. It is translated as CASSIQGYEQYF.

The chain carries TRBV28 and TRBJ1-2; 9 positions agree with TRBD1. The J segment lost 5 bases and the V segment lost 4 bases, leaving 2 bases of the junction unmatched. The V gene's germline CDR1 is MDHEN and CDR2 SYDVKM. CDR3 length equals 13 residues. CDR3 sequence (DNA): TGTGCCAGCAGTTCGGGACAGGGATATGGCTACACCTTC. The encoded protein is CASSSGQGYGYTF.

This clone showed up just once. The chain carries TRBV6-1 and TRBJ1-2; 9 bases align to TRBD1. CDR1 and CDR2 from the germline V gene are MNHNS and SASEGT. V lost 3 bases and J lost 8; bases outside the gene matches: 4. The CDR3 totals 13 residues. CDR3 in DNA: TGTGCCAGCAGTGAGCGACAGGGGGGCGGCTACACCTTC. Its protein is CASSERQGGGYTF.

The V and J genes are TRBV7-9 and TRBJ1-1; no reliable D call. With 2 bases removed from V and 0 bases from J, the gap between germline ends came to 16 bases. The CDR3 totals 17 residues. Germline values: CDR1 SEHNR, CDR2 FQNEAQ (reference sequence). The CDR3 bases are TGTGCCAGCAGCTTAAGAGGTCGGCAGCCAATGAACACTGAAGCTTTCTTT. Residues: CASSLRGRQPMNTEAFF.

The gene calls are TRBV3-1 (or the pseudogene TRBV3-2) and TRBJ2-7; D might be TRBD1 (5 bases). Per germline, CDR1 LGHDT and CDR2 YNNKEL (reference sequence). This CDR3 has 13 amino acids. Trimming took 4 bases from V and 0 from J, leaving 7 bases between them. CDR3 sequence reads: CASSLTVSYEQYF. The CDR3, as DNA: TGTGCCAGCAGCCTGACAGTCTCCTACGAGCAGTACTTC.

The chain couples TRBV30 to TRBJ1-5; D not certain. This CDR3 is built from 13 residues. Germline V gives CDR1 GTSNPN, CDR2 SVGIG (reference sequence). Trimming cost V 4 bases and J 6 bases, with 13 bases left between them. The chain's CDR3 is CAWNRSPGQPQHF. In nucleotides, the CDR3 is TGTGCCTGGAACCGTTCCCCCGGTCAGCCCCAGCATTTT.

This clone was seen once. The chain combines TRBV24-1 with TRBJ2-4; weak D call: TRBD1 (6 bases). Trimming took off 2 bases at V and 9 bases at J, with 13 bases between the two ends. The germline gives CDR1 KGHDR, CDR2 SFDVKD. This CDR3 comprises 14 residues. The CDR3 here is CATSDSTGWGIQYF. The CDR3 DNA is TGTGCCACCAGTGATTCTACAGGGTGGGGCATTCAGTACTTC.

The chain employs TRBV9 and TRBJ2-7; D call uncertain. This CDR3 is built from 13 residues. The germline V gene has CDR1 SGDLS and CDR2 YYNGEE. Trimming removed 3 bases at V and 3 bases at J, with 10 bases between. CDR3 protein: CASSDGPRYEQYF. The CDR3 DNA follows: TGTGCCAGCAGCGACGGTCCCCGCTACGAGCAGTACTTC.

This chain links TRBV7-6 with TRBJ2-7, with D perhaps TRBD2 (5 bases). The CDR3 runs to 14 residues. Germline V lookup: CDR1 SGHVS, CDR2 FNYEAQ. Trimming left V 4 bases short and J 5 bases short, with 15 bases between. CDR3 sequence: CASSSQASFHEQYF. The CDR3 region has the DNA TGTGCCAGCAGCTCCCAGGCTAGCTTCCACGAGCAGTACTTC.

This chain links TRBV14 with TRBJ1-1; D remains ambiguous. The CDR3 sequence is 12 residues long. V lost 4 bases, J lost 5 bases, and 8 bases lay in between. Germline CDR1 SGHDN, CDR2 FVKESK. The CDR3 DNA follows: TGTGCCAGCAGCCGAGGAATTACTGAAGCTTTCTTT. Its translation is CASSRGITEAFF.

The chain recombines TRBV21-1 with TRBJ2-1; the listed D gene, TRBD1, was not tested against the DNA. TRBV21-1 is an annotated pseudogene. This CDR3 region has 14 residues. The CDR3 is CASSLGQAYNEQFF. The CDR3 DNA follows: TGTGCCAGCAGCTTGGGGCAGGCCTACAATGAGCAGTTCTTC.

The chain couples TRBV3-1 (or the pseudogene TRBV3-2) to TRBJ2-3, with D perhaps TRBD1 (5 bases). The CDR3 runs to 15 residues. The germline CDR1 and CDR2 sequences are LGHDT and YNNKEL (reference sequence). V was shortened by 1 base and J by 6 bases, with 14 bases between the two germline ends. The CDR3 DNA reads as TGTGCCAGCAGCCAAGGGTTCGACAGTCACGATACGCAGTATTTT. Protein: CASSQGFDSHDTQYF.

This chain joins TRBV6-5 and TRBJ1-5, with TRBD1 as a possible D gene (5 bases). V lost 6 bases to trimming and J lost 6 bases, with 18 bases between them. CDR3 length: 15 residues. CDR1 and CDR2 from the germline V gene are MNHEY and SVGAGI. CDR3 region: CASRAGTPGLQPQHF. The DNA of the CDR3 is TGTGCCAGCAGGGCTGGGACTCCGGGTCTTCAGCCCCAGCATTTT.

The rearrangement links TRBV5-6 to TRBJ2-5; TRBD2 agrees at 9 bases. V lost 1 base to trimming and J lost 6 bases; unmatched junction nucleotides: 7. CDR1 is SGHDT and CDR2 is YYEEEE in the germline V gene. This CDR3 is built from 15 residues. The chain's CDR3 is CASSLWGGRGQTQYF. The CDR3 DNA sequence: TGTGCCAGCAGCTTGTGGGGCGGGAGGGGCCAGACCCAGTACTTC.

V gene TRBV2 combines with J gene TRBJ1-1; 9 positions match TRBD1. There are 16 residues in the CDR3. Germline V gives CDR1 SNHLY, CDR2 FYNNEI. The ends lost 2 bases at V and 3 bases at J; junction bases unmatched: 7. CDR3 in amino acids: CASSERDREIYTEAFF. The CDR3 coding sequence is TGTGCCAGCAGTGAAAGGGACAGGGAGATTTACACTGAAGCTTTCTTT.

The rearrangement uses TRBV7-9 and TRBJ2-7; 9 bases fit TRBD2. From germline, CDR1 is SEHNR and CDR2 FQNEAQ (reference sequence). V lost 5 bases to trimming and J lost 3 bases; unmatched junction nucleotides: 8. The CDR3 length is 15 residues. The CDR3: CASSALSGGRYEQYF. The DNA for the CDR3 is TGTGCCAGCAGCGCCCTTAGCGGGGGACGCTACGAGCAGTACTTC.

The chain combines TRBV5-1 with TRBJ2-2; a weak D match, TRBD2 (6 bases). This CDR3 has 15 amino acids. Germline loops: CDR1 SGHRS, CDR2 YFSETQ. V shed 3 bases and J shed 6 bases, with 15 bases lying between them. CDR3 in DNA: TGCGCCAGCAGCTACCTGGGCCCGGGGGCCGGGGAGCTGTTTTTT. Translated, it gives CASSYLGPGAGELFF.

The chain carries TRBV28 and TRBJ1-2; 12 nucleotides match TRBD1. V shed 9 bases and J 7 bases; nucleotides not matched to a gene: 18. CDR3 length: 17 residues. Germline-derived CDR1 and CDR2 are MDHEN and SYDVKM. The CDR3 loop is CASIRAGQGALLAGYTF. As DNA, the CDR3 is TGTGCCAGTATAAGAGCGGGACAGGGGGCGTTACTTGCTGGCTACACCTTC.

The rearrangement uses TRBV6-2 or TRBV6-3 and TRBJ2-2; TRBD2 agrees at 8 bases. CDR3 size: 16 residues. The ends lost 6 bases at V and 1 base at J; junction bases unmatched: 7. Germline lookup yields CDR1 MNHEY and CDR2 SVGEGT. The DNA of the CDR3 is TGTGCCAGCAGCCCTCCAGCGGGAGTGAACACCGGGGAGCTGTTTTTT. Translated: CASSPPAGVNTGELFF.